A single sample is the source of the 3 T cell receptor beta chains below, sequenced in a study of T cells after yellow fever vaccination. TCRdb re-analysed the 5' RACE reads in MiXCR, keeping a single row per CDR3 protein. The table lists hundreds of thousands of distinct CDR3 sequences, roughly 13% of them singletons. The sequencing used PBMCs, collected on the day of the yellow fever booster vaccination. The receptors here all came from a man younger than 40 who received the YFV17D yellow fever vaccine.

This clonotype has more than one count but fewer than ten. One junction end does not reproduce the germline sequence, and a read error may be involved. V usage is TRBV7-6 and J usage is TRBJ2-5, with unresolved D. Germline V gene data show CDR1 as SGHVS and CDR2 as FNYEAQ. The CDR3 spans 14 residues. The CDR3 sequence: CASSLGTPQDTQYF. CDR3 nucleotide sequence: TGTGCCAGCAGCTTAGGAACCCCTCAAGACACCCAGTACTTC.

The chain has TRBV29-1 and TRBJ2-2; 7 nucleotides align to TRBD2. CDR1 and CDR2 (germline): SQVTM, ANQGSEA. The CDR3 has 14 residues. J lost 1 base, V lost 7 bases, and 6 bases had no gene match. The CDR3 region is CSASTSMNTGELFF. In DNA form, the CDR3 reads TGCAGCGCTTCGACTAGCATGAACACCGGGGAGCTGTTTTTT.

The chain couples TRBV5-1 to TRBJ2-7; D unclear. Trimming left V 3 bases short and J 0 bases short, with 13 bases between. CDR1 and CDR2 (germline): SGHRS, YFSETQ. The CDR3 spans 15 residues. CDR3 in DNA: TGCGCCAGCAGCTGGACCGGGTATAGCTCCTACGAGCAGTACTTC. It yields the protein CASSWTGYSSYEQYF. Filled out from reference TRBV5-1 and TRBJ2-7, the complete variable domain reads KAGVTQTPRYLIKTRGQQVTLSCSPISGHRSVSWYQQTPGQGLQFLFEYFSETQRNKGNFPGRFSGRQFSNSRSEMNVSTLELGDSALYLCASSWTGYSSYEQYFGPGTRLTVT.